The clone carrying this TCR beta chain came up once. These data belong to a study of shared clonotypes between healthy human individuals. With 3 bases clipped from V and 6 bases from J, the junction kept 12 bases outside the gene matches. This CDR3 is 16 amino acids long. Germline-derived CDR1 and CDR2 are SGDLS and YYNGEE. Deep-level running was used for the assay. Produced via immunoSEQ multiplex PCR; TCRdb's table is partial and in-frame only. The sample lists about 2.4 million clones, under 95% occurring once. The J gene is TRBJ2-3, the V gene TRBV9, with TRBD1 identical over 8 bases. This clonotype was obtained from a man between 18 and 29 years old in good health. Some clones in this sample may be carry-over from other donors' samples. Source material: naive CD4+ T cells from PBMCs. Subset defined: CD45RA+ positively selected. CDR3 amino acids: CASSARSQGDRDTQYF. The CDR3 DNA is TGTGCCAGCAGCGCCCGTTCACAGGGGGACAGGGATACGCAGTATTTT.